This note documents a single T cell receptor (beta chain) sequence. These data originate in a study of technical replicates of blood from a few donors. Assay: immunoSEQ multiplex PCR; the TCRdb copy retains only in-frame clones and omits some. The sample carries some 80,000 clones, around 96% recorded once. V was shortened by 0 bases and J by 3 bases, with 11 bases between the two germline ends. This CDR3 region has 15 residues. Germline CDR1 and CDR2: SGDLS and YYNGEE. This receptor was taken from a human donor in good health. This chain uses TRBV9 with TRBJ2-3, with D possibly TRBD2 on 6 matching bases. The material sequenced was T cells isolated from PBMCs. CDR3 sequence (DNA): TGTGCCAGCAGCGTAGGTTTGGCGGGAACAGATACGCAGTATTTT. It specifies CASSVGLAGTDTQYF.